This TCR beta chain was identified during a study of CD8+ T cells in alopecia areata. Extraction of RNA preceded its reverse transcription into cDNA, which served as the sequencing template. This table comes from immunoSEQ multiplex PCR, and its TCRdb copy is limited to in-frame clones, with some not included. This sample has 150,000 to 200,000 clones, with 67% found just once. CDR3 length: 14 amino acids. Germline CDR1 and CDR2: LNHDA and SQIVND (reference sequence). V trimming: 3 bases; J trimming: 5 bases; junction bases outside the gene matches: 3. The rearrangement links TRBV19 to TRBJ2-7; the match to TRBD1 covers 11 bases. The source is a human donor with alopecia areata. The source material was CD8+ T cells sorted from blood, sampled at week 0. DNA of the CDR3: TGTGCCAGTAGTATGGGGACAGGGGGAAACGAGCAGTACTTC. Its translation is CASSMGTGGNEQYF.